This T cell receptor beta chain came from a study of blood T cell repertoires in COVID-19. Looking at the study overall: PBMCs, B-cell-depleted T cells, or T cells were the source of the cDNA or gDNA that made up the material.

The J segment lost 2 bases and the V segment lost 6 bases, leaving 4 bases of the junction unmatched. The CDR3 is made up of 14 amino acids. Germline V gene data show CDR1 as SEHNR and CDR2 as FQNEAQ (reference sequence). In the source study's methods: Researchers report that nucleated cell counts were estimated from reference gene primer amplification. Libraries were prepared by immunoSEQ multiplex PCR; TCRdb keeps only in-frame clonotypes and omits some of them. V and J calls and clone size are copied from that table; D and trimming were computed from the DNA. The sample has around 150,000 clones; 65% to 80% are singletons.

The clonotype comes from a man aged 45 to 65 with acute or convalescent COVID-19. This sequence joins TRBV7-9 and TRBJ1-2; TRBD1 matches 9 bases. The sequencing input was peripheral blood. The CDR3 loop is CASSPGQGNYGYTF. The CDR3 DNA sequence: TGTGCCAGCAGTCCCGGACAGGGGAACTATGGCTACACCTTC.